These 15 T cell receptor beta chains were sequenced from one sample in a study of T cells in Graves' hyperthyroidism and ophthalmopathy. RNA transcripts provided the source from which TCR beta CDR3 regions were amplified. The HTBI primer set served for first-round RT-PCR of the TCR CDR3. MiXCR, applied by TCRdb to the multiplex PCR reads, yields one record per CDR3 protein. The sample contains 350,000 to 500,000 distinct CDR3 sequences, roughly 13% of which appear only once. Sequencing was performed on blood. All receptors derive from a woman under 30 with Graves' hyperthyroidism.

This clonotype came up a few times. V is TRBV3-1 and J is TRBJ2-7; 8 nucleotides match TRBD1. CDR1 and CDR2 (germline): LGHDT, YNNKEL (reference sequence). The V gene end was trimmed by 1 base and the J gene end by 3 bases; junction bases not matched to a gene: 11. CDR3 length: 17 amino acids. The CDR3 sequence: CASSQGAGTGRIYEQYF. The CDR3 DNA reads as TGTGCCAGCAGCCAAGGCGCAGGGACAGGTCGAATCTACGAGCAGTACTTC.

This clonotype has a count of ten or more. The CDR3 loop reads CASSIMNTEAFF. The DNA for the CDR3 is TGTGCCAGCTCAATTATGAACACTGAAGCTTTCTTT. The chain carries TRBV18 and TRBJ1-1; D gene unclear. CDR3 size: 12 residues. Germline CDR1 reads KGHSH; CDR2 reads LQKENI. Trimming took 5 bases from V and 0 from J, leaving 4 bases between them.

This clonotype was recorded a few times. CDR3 nucleotide sequence: TGTGCCAGCAGTTTATATCCCCTAGCGGGAGTTAGGAATGAGCAGTTCTTC. The encoded protein is CASSLYPLAGVRNEQFF. The chain is built from TRBV28 and TRBJ2-1, with 10 nucleotides matching TRBD2. This CDR3 is built from 17 residues. V lost 1 base to trimming and J lost 7 bases; unmatched junction nucleotides: 10. Germline V lookup: CDR1 MDHEN, CDR2 SYDVKM.

This clonotype occurred many times. The chain uses TRBV14 and TRBJ1-1; D may be TRBD1 (6 bases). V lost 2 bases, J lost 3 bases, and 16 bases lay in between. Germline assignment: CDR1 SGHDN and CDR2 FVKESK. The CDR3 length is 16 residues. CDR3 sequence: CASSQRGTTVDTEAFF. The DNA for the CDR3 is TGTGCCAGCAGCCAACGCGGGACAACGGTCGACACTGAAGCTTTCTTT. Using reference TRBV14 and TRBJ1-1 for the parts outside the CDR3, the full variable domain is EAGVTQFPSHSVIEKGQTVTLRCDPISGHDNLYWYRRVMGKEIKFLLHFVKESKQDESGMPNNRFLAERTGGTYSTLKVQPAELEDSGVYFCASSQRGTTVDTEAFFGQGTRLTVV.

Many counts were recorded for this clonotype. The V gene is TRBV28, the J gene TRBJ1-5; maybe TRBD1 (5 bases). From germline, CDR1 is MDHEN and CDR2 SYDVKM. V was cut by 5 bases and J by 0 bases, with 17 bases left in between. The CDR3 has 17 residues. The CDR3 coding sequence is TGTGCCAGCAGTCTCACCAGAGGGACTTATAGCAATCAGCCCCAGCATTTT. Residues: CASSLTRGTYSNQPQHF.

This clonotype was observed many times. V is TRBV12-3 or TRBV12-4 and J is TRBJ1-5, with D hard to call. There are 14 residues in the CDR3. Trimming left V 5 bases short and J 1 base short, with 9 bases between. The CDR3 is CASSAGGSNQPQHF. CDR3 in DNA: TGTGCCAGCAGTGCGGGAGGCAGCAATCAGCCCCAGCATTTT.

A remark on this clonotype: A much more abundant neighbour one base away suggests this may be a read error. Because the CDR3 is missing its conserved closing phenylalanine or tryptophan, this is likely a read error. This sequence joins TRBV7-6 and TRBJ2-3; 8 nucleotides match TRBD2. The CDR3 runs to 16 residues. Germline CDR1 reads SGHVS; CDR2 reads FNYEAQ. V lost 5 bases, J lost 0 bases, and 7 bases stayed unmatched. The chain's CDR3 is CASSNPSGLSTDTQYS. The DNA of the CDR3 is TGTGCCAGCAGCAACCCTAGCGGGCTTAGCACAGATACGCAGTATTCT.

This clonotype has only a few counts. The chain carries TRBV13 and TRBJ1-1, with D possibly TRBD1 on 6 matching bases. Trimming left V 4 bases short and J 3 bases short, with 12 bases between. CDR3 length: 14 amino acids. Looked up from germline, CDR1 is PRHDT and CDR2 is FYEKMQ (reference sequence). The CDR3 region is CASSSRQADTEAFF. The CDR3 nucleotides read TGTGCCAGCAGCTCTAGACAGGCGGACACTGAAGCTTTCTTT.

This clonotype appeared many times. This chain links TRBV7-6 with TRBJ2-1, with TRBD2 as a possible D gene (7 bases). Germline assignment: CDR1 SGHVS and CDR2 FNYEAQ. V gave up 1 base and J gave up 6 bases, with 13 bases separating them. This CDR3 has 15 amino acids. DNA of the CDR3: TGTGCCAGCAGCTTAGAATGGGGGGGGGCCAATGAGCAGTTCTTC. Its translation: CASSLEWGGANEQFF.

V and J are TRBV15 and TRBJ2-1; the match to TRBD2 covers 8 bases. The CDR3 length is 17 residues. Germline V CDR1 and CDR2: LNHNV, YYDKDF (reference sequence). V lost 0 bases and J lost 0; bases outside the gene matches: 4. The CDR3 DNA reads TGTGCCACCAGCAGAGAGGCTAGCGGGCACTCCTACAATGAGCAGTTCTTC. Translating gives CATSREASGHSYNEQFF.

This clonotype was counted at least ten times. The rearrangement links TRBV5-1 to TRBJ1-1; D gene unclear. The CDR3 has 13 amino acids. Germline loops: CDR1 SGHRS, CDR2 YFSETQ. Trimming left V 2 bases short and J 4 bases short, with 9 bases between. CDR3 loop: CASSLDGPTEAFF. Written as DNA, the CDR3 is TGCGCCAGCAGCTTAGATGGGCCCACTGAAGCTTTCTTT.

The chain is built from TRBV3-1 and TRBJ2-7; possibly TRBD1 or TRBD2 for D (5 bases each). Germline V gene data show CDR1 as LGHDT and CDR2 as YNNKEL (reference sequence). The CDR3 consists of 13 residues. V dropped 8 bases and J dropped 1 base, with 12 bases sitting between them. CDR3 region: CASAGTESYEQYF. The DNA of the CDR3 is TGTGCCAGCGCCGGGACCGAGTCCTACGAGCAGTACTTC.

This clonotype was counted many times. CDR3 DNA sequence: TGCAGTGCCACCGCGGGGCCTAGCAATCAGCCCCAGCATTTT. It is translated as CSATAGPSNQPQHF. This chain links TRBV20-1 with TRBJ1-5, with D perhaps TRBD1 (5 bases). V shed 6 bases and J shed 0 bases, with 12 bases lying between them. The CDR3 runs 14 residues. In germline, CDR1 is DFQATT, CDR2 SNEGSKA (reference sequence).

This clonotype was seen repeatedly, ten times or more. This chain uses TRBV7-2 with TRBJ2-1, with a weak D call TRBD2 (6 bases). Germline assignment: CDR1 SGHTA and CDR2 FQGNSA. This CDR3 spans 16 amino acids. Trimming removed 0 bases at V and 1 base at J, with 10 bases between. The CDR3: CASSLAASASYNEQFF. For the CDR3, the DNA is TGTGCCAGCAGCTTAGCTGCTAGCGCATCCTACAATGAGCAGTTCTTC.

The sample holds many counts of this clonotype. This chain joins TRBV12-5 and TRBJ1-5; D remains ambiguous. The CDR3 is made up of 15 amino acids. V lost 0 bases, J lost 1 base, and 7 bases lay in between. Per the germline V gene, CDR1 is LGHNT and CDR2 is FRNRAP. The CDR3 DNA is TGTGCTAGTGGTTTGGTTGATGGGAGCAATCAGCCCCAGCATTTT. It is translated as CASGLVDGSNQPQHF.